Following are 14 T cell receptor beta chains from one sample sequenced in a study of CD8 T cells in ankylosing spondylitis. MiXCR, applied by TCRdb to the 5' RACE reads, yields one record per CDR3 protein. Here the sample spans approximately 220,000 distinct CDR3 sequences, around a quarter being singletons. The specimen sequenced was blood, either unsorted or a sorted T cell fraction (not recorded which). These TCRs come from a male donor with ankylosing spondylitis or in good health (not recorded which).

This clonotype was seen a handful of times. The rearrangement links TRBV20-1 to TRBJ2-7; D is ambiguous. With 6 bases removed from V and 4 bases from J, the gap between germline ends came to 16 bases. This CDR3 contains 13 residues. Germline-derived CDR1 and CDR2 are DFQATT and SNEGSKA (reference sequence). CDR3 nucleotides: TGCAGTGCCAATCCCCTATTACTATACGAGCAGTACTTC. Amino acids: CSANPLLLYEQYF.

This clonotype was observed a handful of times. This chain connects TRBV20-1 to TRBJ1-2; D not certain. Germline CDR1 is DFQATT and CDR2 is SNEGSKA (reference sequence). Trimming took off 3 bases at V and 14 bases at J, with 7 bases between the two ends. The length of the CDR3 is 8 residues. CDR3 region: CSARDNTF. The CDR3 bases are TGCAGTGCTAGGGATAATACCTTC.

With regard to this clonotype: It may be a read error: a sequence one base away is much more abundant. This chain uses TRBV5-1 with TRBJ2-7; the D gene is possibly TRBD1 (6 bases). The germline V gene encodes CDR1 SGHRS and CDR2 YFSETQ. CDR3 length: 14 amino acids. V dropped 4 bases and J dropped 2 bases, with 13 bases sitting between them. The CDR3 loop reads CASSLDSYPYEQYF. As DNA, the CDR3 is TGCGCCAGCAGCCTGGACAGTTACCCCTACGAGCAGTACTTC.

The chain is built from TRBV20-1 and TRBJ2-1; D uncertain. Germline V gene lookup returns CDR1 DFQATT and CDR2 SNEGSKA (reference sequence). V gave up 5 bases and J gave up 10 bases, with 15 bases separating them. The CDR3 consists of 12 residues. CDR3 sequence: CSASRILGEQFF. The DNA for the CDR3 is TGCAGTGCTTCGCGGATCCTCGGGGAGCAGTTCTTC.

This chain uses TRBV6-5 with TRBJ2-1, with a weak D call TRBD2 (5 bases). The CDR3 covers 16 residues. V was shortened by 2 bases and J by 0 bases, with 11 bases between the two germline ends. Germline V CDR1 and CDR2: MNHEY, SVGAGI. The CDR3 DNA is TGTGCCAGCAGTTACATTATGGGGAGCTCCTACAATGAGCAGTTCTTC. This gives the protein CASSYIMGSSYNEQFF.

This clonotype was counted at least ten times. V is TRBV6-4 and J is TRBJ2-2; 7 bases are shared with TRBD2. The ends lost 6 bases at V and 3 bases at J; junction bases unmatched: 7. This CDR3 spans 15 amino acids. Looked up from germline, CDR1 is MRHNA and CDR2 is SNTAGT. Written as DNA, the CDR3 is TGTGCCAGCAGCCCGGGACTACCACACACCGGGGAGCTGTTTTTT. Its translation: CASSPGLPHTGELFF.

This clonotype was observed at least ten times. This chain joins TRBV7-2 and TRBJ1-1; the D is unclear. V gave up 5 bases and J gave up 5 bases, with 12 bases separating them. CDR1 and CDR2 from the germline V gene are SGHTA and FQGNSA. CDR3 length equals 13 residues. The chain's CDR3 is CASSLRDRTEAFF. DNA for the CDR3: TGTGCCAGCAGCCTCCGCGACCGGACTGAAGCTTTCTTT.

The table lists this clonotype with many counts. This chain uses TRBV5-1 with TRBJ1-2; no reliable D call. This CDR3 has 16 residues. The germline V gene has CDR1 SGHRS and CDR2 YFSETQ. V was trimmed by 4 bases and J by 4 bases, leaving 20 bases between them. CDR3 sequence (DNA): TGCGCCAGCAGCCGTAATATCGCGGGCGGGGTCTATGGCTACACCTTC. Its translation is CASSRNIAGGVYGYTF. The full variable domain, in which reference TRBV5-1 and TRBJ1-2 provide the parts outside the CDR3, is KAGVTQTPRYLIKTRGQQVTLSCSPISGHRSVSWYQQTPGQGLQFLFEYFSETQRNKGNFPGRFSGRQFSNSRSEMNVSTLELGDSALYLCASSRNIAGGVYGYTFGSGTRLTVV.

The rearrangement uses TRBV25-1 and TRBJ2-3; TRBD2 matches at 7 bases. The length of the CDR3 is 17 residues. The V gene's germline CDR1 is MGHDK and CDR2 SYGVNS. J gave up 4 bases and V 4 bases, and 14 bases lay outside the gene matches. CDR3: CASSVSSGGGPADTQYF. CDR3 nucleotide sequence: TGTGCCAGCAGTGTTTCTAGCGGAGGAGGACCCGCAGATACGCAGTATTTT.

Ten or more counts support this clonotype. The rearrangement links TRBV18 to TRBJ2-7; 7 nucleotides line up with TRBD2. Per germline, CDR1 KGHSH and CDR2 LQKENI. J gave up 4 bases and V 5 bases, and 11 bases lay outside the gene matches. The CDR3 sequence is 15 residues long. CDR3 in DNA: TGTGCCAGCTCATCCCTCGCGGGAGATGTTTACGAGCAGTACTTC. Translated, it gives CASSSLAGDVYEQYF.

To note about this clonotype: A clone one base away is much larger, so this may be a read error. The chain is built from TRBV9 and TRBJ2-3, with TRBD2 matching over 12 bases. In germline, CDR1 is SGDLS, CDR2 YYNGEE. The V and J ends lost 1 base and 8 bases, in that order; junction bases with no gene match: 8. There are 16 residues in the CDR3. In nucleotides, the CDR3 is TGTGCCAGCAGCGTACTAGCGGGAGGGCCTAGAATTACGCAGTATTTT. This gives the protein CASSVLAGGPRITQYF.

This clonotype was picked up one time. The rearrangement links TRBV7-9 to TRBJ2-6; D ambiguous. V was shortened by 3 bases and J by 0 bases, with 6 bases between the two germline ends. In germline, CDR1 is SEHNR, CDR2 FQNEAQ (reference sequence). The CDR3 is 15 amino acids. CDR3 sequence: CASSFQGSGANVLTF. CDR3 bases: TGTGCCAGCAGCTTCCAAGGCTCTGGGGCCAACGTCCTGACTTTC.

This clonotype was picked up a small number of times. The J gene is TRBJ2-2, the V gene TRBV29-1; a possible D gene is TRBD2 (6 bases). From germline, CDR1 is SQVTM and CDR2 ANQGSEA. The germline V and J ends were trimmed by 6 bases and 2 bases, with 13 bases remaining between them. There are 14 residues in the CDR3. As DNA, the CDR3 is TGCAGCGTAACGGGAGACGGAAACACCGGGGAGCTGTTTTTT. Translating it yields CSVTGDGNTGELFF.

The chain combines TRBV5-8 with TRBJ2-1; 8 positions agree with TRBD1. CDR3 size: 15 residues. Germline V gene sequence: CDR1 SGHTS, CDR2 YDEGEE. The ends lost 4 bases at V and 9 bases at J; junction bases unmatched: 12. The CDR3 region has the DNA TGTGCCAGCAGCCGGACAGGGTGGGGGGACAGTGAGCAGTTCTTC. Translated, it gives CASSRTGWGDSEQFF.